This T cell receptor beta chain was obtained from a study of T cells in Graves' hyperthyroidism and ophthalmopathy. Trimming took 3 bases from V and 0 from J, leaving 14 bases between them. The germline V gene has CDR1 DFQATT and CDR2 SNEGSKA (reference sequence). The CDR3 covers 15 residues. From RNA transcripts, TCR beta CDR3 regions were amplified. With the HTBI primer set, the TCR CDR3 went through a first round of RT-PCR. One entry per CDR3 protein, called by TCRdb with MiXCR from the multiplex PCR reads. The sample includes 660,000 or so distinct CDR3 sequences, 45% of them seen just once. Comment on this clonotype: Its antigen is unknown.

The study, taken as a whole, reports: Stable hyperthyroidism was separated from ophthalmopathy by a model based on 13 V-J features.

The source material was peripheral blood or thyroid tissue (not recorded which). The rearrangement links TRBV20-1 to TRBJ1-1; D is perhaps TRBD1 (5 bases). The sequence derives from an adult man with Graves' disease, either hyperthyroidism or ophthalmopathy (not recorded which). The CDR3 DNA is TGCAGTGCTAGGGGGACTGGGGGGGTGAACACTGAAGCTTTCTTT. This translates into CSARGTGGVNTEAFF.